The 27 T cell receptor beta chains below all came from one sample that was sequenced in a study of blood T cell repertoires in COVID-19. Measured with immunoSEQ multiplex PCR; TCRdb has only the in-frame clones, and not every one. The table lists 200,000 to 250,000 clones, 80% to 90% of them singletons. The sample comprised peripheral blood. These receptors came from a woman in her sixties who had recovered from COVID-19.

V usage is TRBV15 and J usage is TRBJ1-5, with a possible D match to TRBD1 (5 bases). The V end lost 0 bases, the J end lost 0 bases, and 9 bases lay between the germline ends. CDR1 is LNHNV and CDR2 is YYDKDF in the germline V gene (reference sequence). This CDR3 is built from 16 residues. The CDR3 nucleotides are TGTGCCACCAGCAGAGATTGGGGGGATAGCAATCAGCCCCAGCATTTT. It is translated as CATSRDWGDSNQPQHF.

On this clone: The same CDR3 arises from other DNA sequences in this sample as well. The V and J genes are TRBV5-5 and TRBJ1-1, with D perhaps TRBD1 (6 bases). This CDR3 region has 13 residues. Per germline, CDR1 SGHKS and CDR2 YYEKEE (reference sequence). Trimming removed 6 bases from V and 1 base from J, with 10 bases in between. The DNA of the CDR3 is TGTGCCAGCACCAGGACAGAGAACACTGAAGCTTTCTTT. Its translation: CASTRTENTEAFF.

J is TRBJ2-1 and V is TRBV18; 7 bases map to TRBD2. After removal of 6 bases from V and 12 bases from J, the junction contained 11 bases not matched to a gene. Germline loops: CDR1 KGHSH, CDR2 LQKENI. The CDR3 is 13 amino acids. CDR3 region: CASSLGRLAGQFF. The DNA for the CDR3 is TGTGCCAGCTCCCTTGGGCGACTAGCAGGGCAGTTCTTC.

The chain couples TRBV27 to TRBJ2-3; D is possibly TRBD2 (6 bases). The CDR3 length is 14 residues. The V end was cut by 5 bases, the J end by 0 bases, with 9 bases between. Germline loops: CDR1 MNHEY, CDR2 SMNVEV (reference sequence). In DNA, the CDR3 is TGTGCCAGCAGTGTGGCGGGGAGCACAGATACGCAGTATTTT. It specifies CASSVAGSTDTQYF.

The rearrangement links TRBV18 to TRBJ2-5, with 14 bases matching TRBD2. The V and J ends lost 3 bases and 4 bases, in that order; junction bases with no gene match: 1. Germline CDR1 is KGHSH and CDR2 is LQKENI. The CDR3 length is 15 residues. As DNA, the CDR3 is TGTGCCAGCTCACCGGGGACTAGCGGGAGAGAGACCCAGTACTTC. It yields the protein CASSPGTSGRETQYF.

J is TRBJ2-7 and V is TRBV3-1 (or the pseudogene TRBV3-2), with 12 bases fitting TRBD1. The V and J ends lost 4 bases and 5 bases, in that order; junction bases with no gene match: 6. Germline CDR1 and CDR2: LGHDT and YNNKEL (reference sequence). CDR3 length equals 15 residues. The CDR3 DNA is TGTGCCAGCAGCCGACCCGGGACAGGGGGCAACGAGCAGTACTTC. Translating it yields CASSRPGTGGNEQYF.

J is TRBJ2-1 and V is TRBV4-3, with TRBD2 matching over 15 bases. CDR1 and CDR2 (germline): LGHNA, YSLEER. The CDR3 is made up of 17 amino acids. V was clipped by 4 bases and J by 7 bases; unmatched bases: 8. This CDR3 is CASSPRTSGGAWNEQFF. The CDR3 coding sequence is TGCGCCAGCAGCCCCAGGACTAGCGGGGGGGCCTGGAATGAGCAGTTCTTC.

This clone showed up just a few times. The CDR3 is CASSPTGMQETQYF. The CDR3, as DNA: TGTGCCAGCAGCCCAACGGGGATGCAAGAGACCCAGTACTTC. The chain is built from TRBV7-3 and TRBJ2-5, with D possibly matching TRBD2 (5 bases). This CDR3 is built from 14 residues. The ends were cut back, 5 bases at V and 2 bases at J, with 12 bases in the middle. CDR1 and CDR2 from the germline V gene are SGHTA and FQGTGA.

The rearrangement uses TRBV3-1 (or the pseudogene TRBV3-2) and TRBJ1-5, with a tentative D call TRBD1 (5 bases). This CDR3 is built from 16 residues. The V gene lost 1 base and the J gene lost 4 bases, with 14 bases spanning the gap. Germline lookup yields CDR1 LGHDT and CDR2 YNNKEL (reference sequence). The CDR3 DNA is TGTGCCAGCAGCCAAGGCGTCGGAGGGGCGAATCAGCCCCAGCATTTT. Amino acids: CASSQGVGGANQPQHF.

The V and J genes are TRBV5-4 and TRBJ1-3, with D unclear. V gave up 3 bases and J gave up 0 bases, with 16 bases separating them. The CDR3 extends over 17 amino acids. CDR1 is SGHNT, CDR2 YYREEE, per germline (reference sequence). The CDR3 DNA sequence: TGTGCCAGCAGCTCCCTTGGGGAGGGTGCCTCTGGAAACACCATATATTTT. Its translation: CASSSLGEGASGNTIYF.

This clone was seen a single time. The rearrangement joins TRBV5-5 to TRBJ2-7, with D possibly being TRBD2 (5 bases). CDR3 size: 12 residues. Trimming removed 3 bases at V and 8 bases at J, with 12 bases between. Per the germline V gene, CDR1 is SGHKS and CDR2 is YYEKEE (reference sequence). The CDR3 is CASSSWTAQQYF. CDR3 sequence (DNA): TGTGCCAGCAGCTCCTGGACTGCCCAGCAGTACTTC.

This chain joins TRBV5-4 and TRBJ2-2; D is possibly TRBD2 (6 bases). Germline CDR1 reads SGHNT; CDR2 reads YYREEE (reference sequence). V lost 5 bases and J 4 bases, leaving 12 bases between the germline ends. The CDR3 has 14 residues. The CDR3 here is CASSSGGPTGELFF. The CDR3 region has the DNA TGTGCCAGCAGTAGCGGAGGTCCCACCGGGGAGCTGTTTTTT.

The J gene is TRBJ2-7, the V gene TRBV5-6, with 9 bases fitting TRBD1. This CDR3 comprises 14 residues. Germline lookup yields CDR1 SGHDT and CDR2 YYEEEE. V trimming: 3 bases; J trimming: 5 bases; junction bases outside the gene matches: 6. CDR3 sequence reads: CASSWGTGLNEQYF. The CDR3 coding sequence is TGTGCCAGCAGCTGGGGGACAGGGTTGAACGAGCAGTACTTC.

This clone was seen only once. The chain combines TRBV2 with TRBJ1-5; 8 bases agree with TRBD1. This CDR3 region has 14 residues. V was pared by 6 bases and J by 4 bases, with 5 bases of the junction left unmatched. Germline V gene lookup returns CDR1 SNHLY and CDR2 FYNNEI. The chain's CDR3 is CASSGQGGNQPQHF. In nucleotides, the CDR3 is TGTGCCAGCAGCGGACAGGGTGGAAATCAGCCCCAGCATTTT. The full variable domain, its missing parts supplied by reference TRBV2 and TRBJ1-5, is EPEVTQTPSHQVTQMGQEVILRCVPISNHLYFYWYRQILGQKVEFLVSFYNNEISEKSEIFDDQFSVERPDGSNFTLKIRSTKLEDSAMYFCASSGQGGNQPQHFGDGTRLSIL.

This clone appeared a single time. The chain combines TRBV7-2 with TRBJ2-1; TRBD2 matches 9 bases. The CDR3 consists of 17 residues. The germline gives CDR1 SGHTA, CDR2 FQGNSA. V was clipped by 6 bases and J by 0 bases; unmatched bases: 9. The CDR3 bases are TGTGCCAGCAGATTTGCTAGCGGGGCTAGCTCCTACAATGAGCAGTTCTTC. As protein: CASRFASGASSYNEQFF.

The V and J genes are TRBV5-1 and TRBJ1-2, with D possibly TRBD1 on 6 matching bases. The CDR3 contains 16 residues. Trimming stripped 1 base from V and 4 bases from J, with 17 bases between. The V gene's germline CDR1 is SGHRS and CDR2 YFSETQ. The CDR3 protein is CASSLLAGGTSYGYTF. Here the CDR3 DNA reads TGCGCCAGCAGCTTGCTCGCCGGGGGGACAAGCTATGGCTACACCTTC.

The chain has TRBV4-1 and TRBJ1-4; TRBD1 agrees at 10 bases. The V and J ends lost 0 bases and 3 bases, in that order; junction bases with no gene match: 7. From germline, CDR1 is MGHRA and CDR2 YSYEKL. The length of the CDR3 is 18 residues. DNA of the CDR3: TGCGCCAGCAGCCAAGATGTGGGACAGGGGTGGTCTAATGAAAAACTGTTTTTT. Translated: CASSQDVGQGWSNEKLFF.

This chain links TRBV20-1 with TRBJ2-1; TRBD1 is a possible D gene (5 bases). Germline loops: CDR1 DFQATT, CDR2 SNEGSKA (reference sequence). Deletions cut 0 bases from V and 10 bases from J, with 7 bases between. CDR3 length: 11 residues. This chain's CDR3 is CSARDYREQFF. The CDR3 nucleotides read TGCAGTGCTAGAGATTACAGGGAGCAGTTCTTC.

The gene calls are TRBV11-2 and TRBJ1-4; 8 nucleotides agree with TRBD1. Germline values: CDR1 SGHAT, CDR2 FQNNGV. This CDR3 is 15 amino acids long. V lost 5 bases and J lost 3; bases outside the gene matches: 5. As DNA, the CDR3 is TGTGCCAGCAGCCCAGGGGGCGGCCCTAATGAAAAACTGTTTTTT. This encodes CASSPGGGPNEKLFF.

The chain has TRBV25-1 and TRBJ1-4; D possibly corresponds to TRBD1 (5 bases). CDR1 and CDR2 from the germline V gene are MGHDK and SYGVNS. V shed 5 bases and J shed 1 base, with 11 bases lying between them. CDR3 length: 15 amino acids. The CDR3 DNA is TGTGCCAGCAGTCCGCGGGGGGGAACTAATGAAAAACTGTTTTTT. Residues: CASSPRGGTNEKLFF. The complete variable domain, with remaining parts taken from reference TRBV25-1 and TRBJ1-4, reads EADIYQTPRYLVIGTGKKITLECSQTMGHDKMYWYQQDPGMELHLIHYSYGVNSTEKGDLSSESTVSRIRTEHFPLTLESARPSHTSQYLCASSPRGGTNEKLFFGSGTQLSVL.

This rearrangement joins TRBV7-9 to TRBJ1-2; 7 nucleotides match TRBD1. The V segment lost 3 bases and the J segment 2 bases; nucleotides outside the gene matches: 3. This CDR3 contains 14 residues. Germline V gives CDR1 SEHNR, CDR2 FQNEAQ (reference sequence). The DNA for the CDR3 is TGTGCCAGCAGCTTGGGGACAGCCAACTATGGCTACACCTTC. This gives the protein CASSLGTANYGYTF.

This chain joins TRBV27 and TRBJ2-5; the D gene is possibly TRBD1 (6 bases). The germline V gene has CDR1 MNHEY and CDR2 SMNVEV (reference sequence). The CDR3 contains 14 residues. The ends were cut back, 5 bases at V and 4 bases at J, with 14 bases in the middle. The CDR3 here is CASSVQGRRETQYF. CDR3 DNA sequence: TGTGCCAGCAGTGTACAGGGTAGGAGAGAGACCCAGTACTTC.

The J gene is TRBJ2-1, the V gene TRBV30; TRBD1 agrees at 7 bases. Germline-derived CDR1 and CDR2 are GTSNPN and SVGIG (reference sequence). Unmatched junction bases numbered 7, after V lost 2 bases and J lost 15 bases. CDR3 length: 11 residues. The CDR3 DNA reads TGTGCCTGGAGTATCCGGACAGGTGCGTTCTTC. This encodes CAWSIRTGAFF.

The chain employs TRBV20-1 and TRBJ2-3; D is perhaps TRBD2 (5 bases). Trimming left V 6 bases short and J 11 bases short, with 15 bases between. The CDR3 has 11 residues. Germline V lookup: CDR1 DFQATT, CDR2 SNEGSKA (reference sequence). In nucleotides, the CDR3 is TGCAGTGCGAGCACTAGAGATGAGCAGTATTTT. As protein: CSASTRDEQYF.

CDR3 DNA sequence: TGTGCCAGCAGCTCTCTAGGACTTACTAGCGGGTTGTACGAGCAGTACTTC. Its translation: CASSSLGLTSGLYEQYF. The chain uses TRBV5-4 and TRBJ2-7, with 9 positions matching TRBD2. In germline, CDR1 is SGHNT, CDR2 YYREEE (reference sequence). With V trimmed by 3 bases and J by 4 bases, 14 bases remained unmatched. This CDR3 has 17 residues.

The V call is TRBV7-9, the J call TRBJ2-7, with D maybe TRBD1 (6 bases). The CDR3 has 15 amino acids. Germline V CDR1 and CDR2: SEHNR, FQNEAQ (reference sequence). With 0 bases removed from V and 1 base from J, the gap between germline ends came to 10 bases. This chain's CDR3 is CASSLAGAFSYEQYF. DNA for the CDR3: TGTGCCAGCAGCTTAGCGGGGGCATTTTCCTACGAGCAGTACTTC.

V is TRBV19 and J is TRBJ1-5; 7 positions match TRBD1. The germline CDR1 and CDR2 sequences are LNHDA and SQIVND (reference sequence). V shed 3 bases and J 0 bases; nucleotides not matched to a gene: 5. The CDR3 runs 16 residues. This chain's CDR3 is CASSISGQDSNQPQHF. DNA of the CDR3: TGTGCCAGTAGTATCAGCGGACAGGATAGCAATCAGCCCCAGCATTTT.